The 5 T cell receptor beta chains reported below all come from one sample, sequenced in a study of response to subunit inactivated influenza vaccine. MiXCR was run by TCRdb on the RT-PCR reads, yielding one entry per CDR3 protein. The sample carries more than 400,000 distinct CDR3 sequences, over 9.5% recorded once. The sample here was PBMCs from blood, taken 45 days after vaccination. The source is a man aged 50 or older who received an inactivated influenza vaccine.

The chain uses TRBV28 and TRBJ1-5, with no clear D. Germline CDR1 MDHEN, CDR2 SYDVKM. The CDR3 is 11 amino acids. V was clipped by 6 bases and J by 4 bases, with 4 bases between them. CDR3 in amino acids: CASSQNQPQHF. The CDR3 coding sequence is TGTGCCAGCAGCCAAAATCAGCCCCAGCATTTT.

The chain combines TRBV7-2 with TRBJ2-1, with D tentatively TRBD1 or TRBD2 (6 bases each). The V gene lost 5 bases and the J gene lost 2 bases, with 13 bases spanning the gap. The length of the CDR3 is 15 residues. Per the germline V gene, CDR1 is SGHTA and CDR2 is FQGNSA. In DNA form, the CDR3 reads TGTGCCAGCAGCCCCGAGGGGGGCGCCTACAATGAGCAGTTCTTC. This sequence encodes CASSPEGGAYNEQFF.

Many counts were recorded for this clonotype. The chain combines TRBV5-1 with TRBJ2-5; 8 bases are a match to TRBD1. Per germline, CDR1 SGHRS and CDR2 YFSETQ. The CDR3 has 15 residues. V gave up 4 bases and J gave up 4 bases; unmatched junction bases: 9. For the CDR3, the DNA is TGCGCCAGCAGCCCCACTGGGACAGGAAGAGAGACCCAGTACTTC. This translates into CASSPTGTGRETQYF.

This clonotype was recorded many times. The V and J genes are TRBV12-3 or TRBV12-4 and TRBJ2-2; TRBD1 agrees at 7 bases. The CDR3 loop spans 15 amino acids. V dropped 6 bases and J dropped 4; count of bases not matched to a gene: 8. CDR3 sequence (DNA): TGTGCCAGCAGACAACAGGGGTCGAGCACCGGGGAGCTGTTTTTT. It is translated as CASRQQGSSTGELFF.

V gene TRBV29-1 combines with J gene TRBJ1-5; 8 bases align to TRBD1. Germline V CDR1 and CDR2: SQVTM, ANQGSEA. Trimming cost V 7 bases and J 0 bases; bases outside gene matches: 5. The CDR3 sequence is 14 residues long. The chain's CDR3 is CSARTGNSNQPQHF. The DNA of the CDR3 is TGCAGCGCAAGGACAGGGAATAGCAATCAGCCCCAGCATTTT.